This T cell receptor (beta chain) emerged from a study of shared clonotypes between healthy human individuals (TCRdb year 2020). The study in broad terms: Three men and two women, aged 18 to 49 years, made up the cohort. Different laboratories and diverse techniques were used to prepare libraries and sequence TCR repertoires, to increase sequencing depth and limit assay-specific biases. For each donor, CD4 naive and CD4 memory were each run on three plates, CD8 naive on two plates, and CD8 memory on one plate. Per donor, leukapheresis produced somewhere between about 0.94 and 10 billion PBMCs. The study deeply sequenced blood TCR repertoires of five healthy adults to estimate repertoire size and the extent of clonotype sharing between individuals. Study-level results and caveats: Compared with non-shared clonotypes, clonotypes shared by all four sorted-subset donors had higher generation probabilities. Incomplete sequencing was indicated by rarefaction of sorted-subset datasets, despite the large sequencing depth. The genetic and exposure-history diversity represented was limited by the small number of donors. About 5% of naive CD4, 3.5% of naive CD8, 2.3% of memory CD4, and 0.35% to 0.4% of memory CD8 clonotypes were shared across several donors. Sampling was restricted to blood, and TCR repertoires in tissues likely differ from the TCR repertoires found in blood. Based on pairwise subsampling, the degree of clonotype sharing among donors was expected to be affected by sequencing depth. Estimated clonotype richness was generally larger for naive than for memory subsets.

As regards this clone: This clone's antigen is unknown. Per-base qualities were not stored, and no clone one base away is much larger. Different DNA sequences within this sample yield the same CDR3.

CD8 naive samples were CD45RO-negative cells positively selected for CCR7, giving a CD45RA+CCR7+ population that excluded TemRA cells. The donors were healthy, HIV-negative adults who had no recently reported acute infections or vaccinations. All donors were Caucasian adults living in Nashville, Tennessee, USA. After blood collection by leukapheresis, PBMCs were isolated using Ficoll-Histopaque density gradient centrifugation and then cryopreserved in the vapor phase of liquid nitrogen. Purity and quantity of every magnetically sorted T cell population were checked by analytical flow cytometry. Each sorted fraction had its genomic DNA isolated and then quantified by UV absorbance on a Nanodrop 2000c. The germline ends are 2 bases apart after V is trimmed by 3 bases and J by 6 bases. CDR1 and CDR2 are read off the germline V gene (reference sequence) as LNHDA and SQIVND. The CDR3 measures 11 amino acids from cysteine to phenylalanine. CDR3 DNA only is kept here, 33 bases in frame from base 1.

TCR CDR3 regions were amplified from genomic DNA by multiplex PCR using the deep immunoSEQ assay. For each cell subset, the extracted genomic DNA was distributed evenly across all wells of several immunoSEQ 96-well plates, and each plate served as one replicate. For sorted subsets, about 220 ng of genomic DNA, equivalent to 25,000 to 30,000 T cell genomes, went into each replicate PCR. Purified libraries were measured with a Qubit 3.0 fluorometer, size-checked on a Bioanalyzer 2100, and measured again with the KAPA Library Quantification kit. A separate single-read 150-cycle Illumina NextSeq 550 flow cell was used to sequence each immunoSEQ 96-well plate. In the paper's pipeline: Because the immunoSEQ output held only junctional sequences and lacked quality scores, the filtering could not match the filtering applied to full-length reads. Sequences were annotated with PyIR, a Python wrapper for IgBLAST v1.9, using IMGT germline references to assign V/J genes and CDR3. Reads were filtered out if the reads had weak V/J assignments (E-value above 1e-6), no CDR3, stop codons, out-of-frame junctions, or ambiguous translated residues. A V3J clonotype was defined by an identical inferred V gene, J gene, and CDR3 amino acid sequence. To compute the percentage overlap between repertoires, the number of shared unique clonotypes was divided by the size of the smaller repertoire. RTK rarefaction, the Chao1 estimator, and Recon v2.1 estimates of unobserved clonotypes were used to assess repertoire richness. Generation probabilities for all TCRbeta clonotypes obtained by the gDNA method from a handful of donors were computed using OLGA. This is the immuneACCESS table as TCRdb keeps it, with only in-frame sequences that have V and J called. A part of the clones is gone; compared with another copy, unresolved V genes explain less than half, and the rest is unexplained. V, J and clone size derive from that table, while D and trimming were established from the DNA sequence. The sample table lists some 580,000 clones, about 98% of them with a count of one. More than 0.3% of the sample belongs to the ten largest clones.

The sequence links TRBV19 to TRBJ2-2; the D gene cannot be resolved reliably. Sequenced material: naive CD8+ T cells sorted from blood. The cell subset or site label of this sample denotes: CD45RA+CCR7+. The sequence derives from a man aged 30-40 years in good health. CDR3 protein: CASSIAGELFF. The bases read TGTGCCAGTAGTATCGCCGGGGAGCTGTTTTTT. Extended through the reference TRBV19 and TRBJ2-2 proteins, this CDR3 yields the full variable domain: DGGITQSPKYLFRKEGQNVTLSCEQNLNHDAMYWYRQDPGQGLRLIYYSQIVNDFQKGDIAEGYSVSREKKESFPLTVTSAQKNPTAFYLCASSIAGELFFGEGSRLTVL.